Listed below are T cell receptor beta chains from one sample, sequenced in a study of high-grade serous ovarian cancer treatment subgroups. Profiling relied on immunoSEQ multiplex PCR, and the TCRdb table lists in-frame clones only, not all of them. The sample consists of about 12,000 clones, approximately 85% of them appearing once. Sequenced material: tumor tissue. The receptors here all came from a human donor with high-grade serous ovarian cancer. The CDR3 runs from the conserved cysteine through the conserved F or W. D genes are given only for firm matches. Part of the rows lack a size; the others show once, few, many or a class for expanded clones.

clone_size j_call v_call d_call cdr3_aa cdr3_nt
- TRBJ1-2 TRBV21-1 - CASSPGGGRLYGYTF TGTGCCAGCAGCCCCGGCGGGGGGCGCCTCTATGGCTACACCTTC
- TRBJ1-6 TRBV5-4 - CATLVAGNNSPLHF TGTGCCACCCTGGTTGCAGGGAATAATTCACCCCTCCACTTT
- TRBJ1-2 TRBV5-1 - CASSLHPKGLGDYGYTF TGCGCCAGCAGCTTGCACCCTAAGGGGCTTGGGGACTATGGCTACACCTTC
- TRBJ2-3 TRBV2 TRBD2 CASRTSGGTDTQYF TGTGCCAGCCGGACTAGCGGGGGAACAGATACGCAGTATTTT
- TRBJ1-2 TRBV13 - CASSLSGGGNYGYTF TGTGCCAGCAGCTTAAGCGGAGGTGGGAACTATGGCTACACCTTC
- TRBJ2-5 TRBV10-2 TRBD1 CASSRDRGGTQYF TGCGCCAGCAGTCGGGACAGGGGAGGGACCCAGTACTTC
- TRBJ2-3 TRBV10-1 TRBD2 CASSGSKRGGGPDTQYF TGCGCCAGCAGTGGTTCGAAGCGGGGGGGCGGCCCAGATACGCAGTATTTT
- TRBJ1-1 TRBV5-1 - CASSQGDRTNTEAFF TGCGCCAGCAGCCAAGGTGACAGGACGAACACTGAAGCTTTCTTT
- TRBJ2-4 TRBV5-4 - CASSVGTAGAKNIQYF TGTGCCAGCAGCGTCGGGACAGCGGGAGCCAAAAACATTCAGTACTTC
few TRBJ1-1 TRBV11-2 - CASSLAGLAEAFF TGTGCCAGCAGCTTAGCGGGATTAGCTGAAGCTTTCTTT
- TRBJ1-2 TRBV30 - CAWTTPGSFWGYTF TGTGCCTGGACAACGCCAGGTTCTTTCTGGGGCTACACCTTC
- TRBJ2-3 TRBV27 - CASSLSAGGPDTQYF TGTGCCAGCAGTTTATCAGCCGGGGGACCGGATACGCAGTATTTT
once TRBJ1-5 TRBV7-9 - CASSLKGNQPQHF TGTGCCAGCAGCTTAAAGGGTAATCAGCCCCAGCATTTT
- TRBJ1-6 TRBV6-1 TRBD1 CASSRGTGSSPLHF TGTGCCAGCAGTAGGGGGACAGGGTCCTCACCCCTCCACTTT
- TRBJ1-6 TRBV7-9 - CASSPMATGGNSPLHF TGTGCCAGCAGCCCCATGGCGACGGGGGGAAATTCACCCCTCCACTTT
- TRBJ2-2 TRBV7-9 TRBD1 CASSSPTGQGANTGELFF TGTGCCAGCAGCTCTCCGACGGGGCAGGGGGCGAACACCGGGGAGCTGTTTTTT
- TRBJ1-1 TRBV5-6 - CASSYRPIKNTEAFF TGTGCCAGCAGCTACAGACCCATCAAGAACACTGAAGCTTTCTTT
- TRBJ2-7 TRBV6-1 TRBD1 CASISGQTYEQYF TGTGCCAGCATTTCGGGACAGACCTACGAGCAGTACTTC
- TRBJ2-7 TRBV2 TRBD1 CASSLDRGDYEQYF TGTGCCAGCAGTCTGGACAGGGGTGACTACGAGCAGTACTTC
- TRBJ1-4 TRBV15 - CATSRDLNLNEKLFF TGTGCCACCAGCAGAGACCTGAATCTTAATGAAAAACTGTTTTTT
- TRBJ2-6 TRBV28 - CASSLGGVGANVLTF TGTGCCAGCAGTCTTGGGGGAGTCGGGGCCAACGTCCTGACTTTC
few TRBJ2-1 TRBV2 - CASSEEDRIGEQFF TGTGCCAGCAGTGAAGAAGACCGGATTGGGGAGCAGTTCTTC
- TRBJ2-5 TRBV6-1 TRBD1 CASLWTGGQETQYF TGTGCCAGCCTATGGACAGGGGGCCAAGAGACCCAGTACTTC
- TRBJ2-2 TRBV25-1 - CASSDLGDAGELFF TGTGCCAGCAGTGACCTAGGGGACGCCGGGGAGCTGTTTTTT
- TRBJ1-5 TRBV2 - CASRVMFDQPQHF TGTGCCAGCAGGGTGATGTTCGATCAGCCCCAGCATTTT
- TRBJ2-7 TRBV28 TRBD2 CASSSGREYEQYF TGTGCCAGCAGCTCAGGGAGGGAATACGAGCAGTACTTC
- TRBJ1-3 TRBV10-1 - CASSDRGSGNTIYF TGCGCCAGCAGTGACAGGGGCTCTGGAAACACCATATATTTT
- TRBJ2-2 TRBV18 TRBD1 CASSPGQGGSGELFF TGTGCCAGCTCACCGGGACAGGGCGGTTCCGGGGAGCTGTTTTTT
large TRBJ1-2 TRBV7-8 TRBD1 CASSLADRGIGYTF TGTGCCAGCAGCTTAGCTGACAGGGGGATCGGCTACACCTTC
- TRBJ2-7 TRBV11-2 - CASTLGGGSYEQYF TGTGCCAGCACCCTAGGGGGGGGCTCCTACGAGCAGTACTTC
- TRBJ2-3 TRBV29-1 TRBD2 CSVKLAGGSDTQYF TGCAGCGTTAAACTAGCGGGGGGGTCAGATACGCAGTATTTT
- TRBJ2-7 TRBV6-1 TRBD1 CASRRDREITYEQYF TGTGCCAGCAGACGCGACAGGGAGATCACCTACGAGCAGTACTTC
- TRBJ1-2 TRBV7-9 TRBD1 CASSLEVTGEGYTF TGTGCCAGCAGCTTAGAGGTGACAGGGGAAGGCTACACCTTC
- TRBJ1-2 TRBV11-2 - CASSLAGTMKRGYTF TGTGCCAGCAGCTTAGCAGGGACCATGAAACGTGGCTACACCTTC
- TRBJ1-4 TRBV7-2 - CASSSGEKLFF TGTGCCAGCAGTTCCGGAGAAAAACTGTTTTTT
- TRBJ1-1 TRBV29-1 - CSGGHTNTEAFF TGCAGCGGGGGACACACGAACACTGAAGCTTTCTTT
- TRBJ1-1 TRBV4-3 - CASSQADTEAFF TGCGCCAGCAGCCAGGCCGACACTGAAGCTTTCTTT
- TRBJ1-2 TRBV7-9 - CASSSLLGAPEDYGYTF TGTGCCAGCAGCTCACTGTTAGGGGCCCCGGAGGACTATGGCTACACCTTC
- TRBJ2-1 TRBV27 - CASRDPARTEQFF TGTGCCAGCAGGGACCCAGCCAGGACCGAGCAGTTCTTC
- TRBJ2-2 TRBV30 - CAWDVTGTGELFF TGTGCCTGGGACGTTACAGGAACCGGGGAGCTGTTTTTT
- TRBJ1-2 TRBV5-8 - CASSLSRGLGYTF TGTGCCAGCAGCTTATCGCGAGGACTGGGCTACACCTTC
- TRBJ2-2 TRBV7-9 - CASRTGTLNTGELFF TGTGCCAGCAGGACCGGGACTTTGAACACCGGGGAGCTGTTTTTT
- TRBJ2-1 TRBV6-1 - CASNQGLSYNEQFF TGTGCCAGCAATCAGGGTTTAAGCTACAATGAGCAGTTCTTC
- TRBJ2-3 TRBV2 TRBD2 CASSISGGSTDTQYF TGTGCCAGCAGTATTAGCGGGGGGAGCACAGATACGCAGTATTTT
- TRBJ2-1 TRBV5-1 - CASSLGGGYNEQFF TGCGCCAGCAGCTTGGGAGGGGGGTACAATGAGCAGTTCTTC
- TRBJ1-6 TRBV27 - CASSLSSQGNSPLHF TGTGCCAGCAGTTTATCGTCGCAGGGTAATTCACCCCTCCACTTT
- TRBJ2-2 TRBV6-1 - CASSDLLGTGELFF TGTGCCAGCAGTGATTTGTTGGGTACCGGGGAGCTGTTTTTT
few TRBJ1-1 TRBV9 - CASSVGSANMNTEAFF TGTGCCAGCAGCGTAGGGTCAGCAAACATGAACACTGAAGCTTTCTTT
- TRBJ2-7 TRBV7-9 - CASSLETNEQYF TGTGCCAGCAGCTTAGAAACCAACGAGCAGTACTTC
- TRBJ2-7 TRBV19 TRBD1 CASSTTGGRRLEQYF TGTGCCAGTAGCACGACAGGGGGCAGACGTTTAGAGCAGTACTTC
- TRBJ2-7 TRBV5-4 - CACGDEQYF TGTGCCTGCGGAGACGAGCAGTACTTC